The 21 T cell receptor beta chains below were found in one sample sequenced in a study of cytomegalovirus exposure and HLA in healthy donors. PCR amplification relied on 60 Vbeta primers (plus 13 Jbeta primers). Using immunoSEQ multiplex PCR, the repertoire was profiled, and TCRdb retains in-frame clones only, with some absent. The table includes approximately 64,000 clones, roughly 73% detected once. Material: PBMCs. These receptors all come from a male donor in good health and CMV-seropositive.

This clone was detected only once. This chain links TRBV19 with TRBJ2-7; weak D call: TRBD2 (5 bases). CDR3 length: 13 amino acids. Germline V gene data show CDR1 as LNHDA and CDR2 as SQIVND (reference sequence). V was shortened by 9 bases and J by 5 bases, with 17 bases between the two germline ends. The CDR3 loop is CASSTGIFDEQYF. The CDR3 nucleotides are TGTGCCAGCTCCACGGGAATTTTCGACGAGCAGTACTTC.

V and J are TRBV28 and TRBJ1-2; possible D gene TRBD1, 5 bases. V was cut by 6 bases and J by 5 bases, with 10 bases left in between. The CDR3 loop spans 12 amino acids. Germline CDR1 is MDHEN and CDR2 is SYDVKM. The DNA for the CDR3 is TGTGCCAGCAGCCAAACAGGATATGGCTACACCTTC. Its protein is CASSQTGYGYTF.

This chain connects TRBV7-9 to TRBJ2-7, with 9 bases lining up with TRBD1. The V gene end was trimmed by 9 bases and the J gene end by 5 bases; junction bases not matched to a gene: 8. Germline values: CDR1 SEHNR, CDR2 FQNEAQ (reference sequence). The CDR3 runs to 13 residues. CDR3 amino acids: CASSTGGNNEQYF. The CDR3 DNA reads TGTGCCAGTTCAACAGGGGGCAACAACGAGCAGTACTTC.

The chain's CDR3 is CASSLAHWETQYF. Written as DNA, the CDR3 is TGCGCCAGCAGCTTGGCTCACTGGGAGACCCAGTACTTC. This chain links TRBV5-1 with TRBJ2-5; D unresolved. V was shortened by 0 bases and J by 5 bases, with 8 bases between the two germline ends. Germline CDR1 SGHRS, CDR2 YFSETQ. The CDR3 sequence is 13 residues long.

This sequence joins TRBV15 and TRBJ2-1; the D is unclear. CDR1 LNHNV and CDR2 YYDKDF come from the germline V gene (reference sequence). CDR3 size: 15 residues. V lost 3 bases and J lost 12, with 21 bases in between. In DNA form, the CDR3 reads TGTGCCACCAGCAGCTGGGTAGACACCCAGGATGGGCAGTTCTTC. Amino acids: CATSSWVDTQDGQFF.

The chain carries TRBV4-1 and TRBJ2-7; 8 nucleotides line up with TRBD2. J was trimmed by 7 bases and V by 2 bases; bases with no gene match: 10. CDR3 length equals 15 residues. The germline V gene encodes CDR1 MGHRA and CDR2 YSYEKL. The CDR3 sequence is CASSQTRTSNWEQYF. The CDR3 DNA follows: TGCGCCAGCAGCCAAACGAGGACTAGCAACTGGGAGCAGTACTTC.

The V gene is TRBV9, the J gene TRBJ2-2, with 8 bases identical to TRBD1. The V segment lost 2 bases and the J segment 6 bases; nucleotides outside the gene matches: 6. The germline gives CDR1 SGDLS, CDR2 YYNGEE. The CDR3 consists of 15 residues. CDR3 residues: CASSVPGGPPGELFF. The CDR3 nucleotides read TGTGCCAGCAGCGTTCCAGGGGGCCCGCCCGGGGAGCTGTTTTTT. The full variable domain, its missing parts supplied by reference TRBV9 and TRBJ2-2, is DSGVTQTPKHLITATGQRVTLRCSPRSGDLSVYWYQQSLDQGLQFLIQYYNGEERAKGNILERFSAQQFPDLHSELNLSSLELGDSALYFCASSVPGGPPGELFFGEGSRLTVL.

The chain links TRBV6-6 to TRBJ1-3; D remains unclear. In germline, CDR1 is MNHNY, CDR2 SVGAGI (reference sequence). The CDR3 runs 16 residues. V lost 7 bases and J lost 0, with 16 bases in between. The CDR3 region is CASTVVAGYSGNTIYF. The CDR3 region has the DNA TGTGCCAGCACTGTGGTAGCCGGATACTCTGGAAACACCATATATTTT.

The chain joins TRBV6-4 to TRBJ2-3; TRBD2 matches at 7 bases. Per germline, CDR1 MRHNA and CDR2 SNTAGT. Germline trimming cut 6 bases from V and 2 bases from J; bases unmatched to any gene: 5. CDR3 length equals 14 residues. In DNA form, the CDR3 reads TGTGCCAGCAGCCGGGACTACCCCACAGATACGCAGTATTTT. Translating gives CASSRDYPTDTQYF.

The rearrangement joins TRBV9 to TRBJ1-4; possibly TRBD1 for D (6 bases). The V gene lost 0 bases and the J gene lost 5 bases, with 11 bases spanning the gap. Germline V CDR1 and CDR2: SGDLS, YYNGEE. CDR3 length equals 15 residues. The CDR3 nucleotides read TGTGCCAGCAGCGTAGAGGGGGGGAACAATGAAAAACTGTTTTTT. Translation: CASSVEGGNNEKLFF.

The V call is TRBV7-3, the J call TRBJ2-1; 8 bases align to TRBD2. This CDR3 spans 16 amino acids. Unmatched junction bases numbered 6, after V lost 5 bases and J lost 0 bases. Per the germline V gene, CDR1 is SGHTA and CDR2 is FQGTGA. This chain's CDR3 is CASSPNAGGSYNEQFF. CDR3 coding DNA: TGTGCCAGCAGCCCCAATGCGGGGGGCTCCTACAATGAGCAGTTCTTC. The full variable domain, its missing parts supplied by reference TRBV7-3 and TRBJ2-1, is GAGVSQTPSNKVTEKGKYVELRCDPISGHTALYWYRQSLGQGPEFLIYFQGTGAADDSGLPNDRFFAVRPEGSVSTLKIQRTERGDSAVYLCASSPNAGGSYNEQFFGPGTRLTVL.

The J gene is TRBJ1-6, the V gene TRBV5-6; 9 nucleotides line up with TRBD1. V lost 4 bases, J lost 7 bases, and 12 bases stayed unmatched. This CDR3 has 17 residues. Germline CDR1 is SGHDT and CDR2 is YYEEEE. CDR3 protein: CASSPRPGTGWNSPLHF. The CDR3 DNA sequence: TGTGCCAGCAGCCCCAGACCCGGGACAGGGTGGAATTCACCCCTCCACTTT.

The chain employs TRBV4-2 and TRBJ2-1; 9 bases are shared with TRBD2. The V gene end was trimmed by 1 base and the J gene end by 9 bases; junction bases not matched to a gene: 16. Germline V CDR1 and CDR2: LGHNA, YNFKEQ. There are 18 residues in the CDR3. The CDR3 DNA reads as TGTGCCAGCAGCCAAGTAGGGGGTAGCGGGGGTAGGAACGGTGAGCAGTTCTTC. Its protein product is CASSQVGGSGGRNGEQFF.

This clone was counted once. The genes are TRBV7-8 and TRBJ2-1; D not resolved. Germline V gene data show CDR1 as SGHVS and CDR2 as FQNEAQ. The ends were cut back, 1 base at V and 4 bases at J, with 5 bases in the middle. The CDR3 runs 13 residues. CDR3 amino acids: CASSLGSYNEQFF. The CDR3 bases are TGTGCCAGCAGCTTAGGGAGTTACAATGAGCAGTTCTTC.

The rearrangement joins TRBV4-1 to TRBJ2-7; D may be TRBD1 (7 bases). This CDR3 is built from 16 residues. Germline V CDR1 and CDR2: MGHRA, YSYEKL. V lost 1 base and J 1 base, leaving 14 bases between the germline ends. CDR3 amino acids: CASSQGSAGGSYEQYF. CDR3 nucleotides: TGCGCCAGCAGCCAAGGATCGGCAGGGGGGTCCTACGAGCAGTACTTC.

The gene calls are TRBV11-2 and TRBJ1-1, with 10 bases lining up with TRBD1. After removal of 1 base from V and 4 bases from J, the junction contained 6 bases not matched to a gene. The germline gives CDR1 SGHAT, CDR2 FQNNGV. This CDR3 comprises 16 residues. The CDR3 nucleotides read TGTGCCAGCAGCTTAGCCCCCGGACAGGGGGTCACTGAAGCTTTCTTT. It is translated as CASSLAPGQGVTEAFF. The variable domain in full, completed from reference TRBV11-2 and TRBJ1-1, reads EAGVAQSPRYKIIEKRQSVAFWCNPISGHATLYWYQQILGQGPKLLIQFQNNGVVDDSQLPKDRFSAERLKGVDSTLKIQPAKLEDSAVYLCASSLAPGQGVTEAFFGQGTRLTVV.

The chain's CDR3 is CASSLGTGGIGELFF. The CDR3 region has the DNA TGTGCCAGCAGCCTCGGGACAGGGGGGATCGGGGAGCTGTTTTTT. V is TRBV14 and J is TRBJ2-2, with 11 bases aligning to TRBD1. The germline gives CDR1 SGHDN, CDR2 FVKESK. CDR3 size: 15 residues. With 4 bases clipped from V and 7 bases from J, the junction kept 5 bases outside the gene matches.

The chain has TRBV4-3 and TRBJ2-1; 10 bases line up with TRBD2. Per germline, CDR1 LGHNA and CDR2 YSLEER. This CDR3 is 16 amino acids long. The ends lost 0 bases at V and 6 bases at J; junction bases unmatched: 5. For the CDR3, the DNA is TGCGCCAGCAGCCAAGATAGGACTAGCGGAGCCAATGAGCAGTTCTTC. It yields the protein CASSQDRTSGANEQFF.

The sample holds a few counts of this clone. The chain is built from TRBV23-1 and TRBJ2-7; D remains unclear. TRBV23-1 is treated as an ORF (open reading frame) with a function not yet certain. V lost 2 bases, J lost 5 bases, and 19 bases lay in between. The CDR3 has 16 residues. This CDR3 reads CASSQRQAAWFDEQYF. CDR3 coding DNA: TGCGCCAGCAGTCAAAGGCAGGCAGCTTGGTTCGACGAGCAGTACTTC.

The V call is TRBV5-1, the J call TRBJ1-2; D unresolved. The CDR3 spans 14 residues. The germline gives CDR1 SGHRS, CDR2 YFSETQ. The ends were cut back, 4 bases at V and 0 bases at J, with 10 bases in the middle. This chain's CDR3 is CASSGDGTNYGYTF. The CDR3 DNA is TGCGCCAGCAGCGGAGACGGCACTAACTATGGCTACACCTTC.

This clone was recorded once. This rearrangement joins TRBV11-2 to TRBJ2-1; a possible D gene is TRBD1 (7 bases). There are 16 residues in the CDR3. Deletions cut 0 bases from V and 3 bases from J, with 12 bases between. In germline, CDR1 is SGHAT, CDR2 FQNNGV. The CDR3 is CASSLDPGGIYNEQFF. In DNA, the CDR3 is TGTGCCAGCAGCTTAGACCCAGGGGGGATCTACAATGAGCAGTTCTTC.